The 3 T cell receptor beta chains given below trace back to one sample, sequenced in a study of blood T cell repertoires in COVID-19. TCRdb keeps only in-frame clones here, not all; method: immunoSEQ multiplex PCR. The sample lists 200,000 to 250,000 clones; around 82% were seen once. Sequencing was carried out using peripheral blood. Source of these receptors: a woman at least 80 years old with acute or convalescent COVID-19.

This clone has a handful of counts. V gene TRBV4-1 combines with J gene TRBJ2-7; D gene uncertain. The CDR3 consists of 16 residues. Trimming removed 0 bases from V and 0 bases from J, with 12 bases in between. CDR1 MGHRA and CDR2 YSYEKL come from the germline V gene. The CDR3 coding sequence is TGCGCCAGCAGCCAAGATAAGTACGGAGCCTCCTACGAGCAGTACTTC. Encoded protein: CASSQDKYGASYEQYF.

This clone was seen a single time. J is TRBJ1-1 and V is TRBV5-1; 7 nucleotides line up with TRBD1. J lost 8 bases, V lost 3 bases, and 10 bases had no gene match. The CDR3 has 14 amino acids. CDR1 SGHRS and CDR2 YFSETQ come from the germline V gene. The CDR3 DNA reads TGCGCCAGCAGCTCGATTGATGTCAGGGGGGAAGCTTTCTTT. This sequence encodes CASSSIDVRGEAFF.

This clone has only a few counts. CDR3 loop: CASSLPQGGFSYNSPLHF. The CDR3 nucleotides are TGTGCCAGCAGTTTACCCCAGGGAGGGTTCTCCTATAATTCACCCCTCCACTTT. The rearrangement links TRBV28 to TRBJ1-6; the D gene is possibly TRBD1 (5 bases). This CDR3 has 18 residues. Trimming took 2 bases from V and 0 from J, leaving 14 bases between them. Germline V CDR1 and CDR2: MDHEN, SYDVKM.